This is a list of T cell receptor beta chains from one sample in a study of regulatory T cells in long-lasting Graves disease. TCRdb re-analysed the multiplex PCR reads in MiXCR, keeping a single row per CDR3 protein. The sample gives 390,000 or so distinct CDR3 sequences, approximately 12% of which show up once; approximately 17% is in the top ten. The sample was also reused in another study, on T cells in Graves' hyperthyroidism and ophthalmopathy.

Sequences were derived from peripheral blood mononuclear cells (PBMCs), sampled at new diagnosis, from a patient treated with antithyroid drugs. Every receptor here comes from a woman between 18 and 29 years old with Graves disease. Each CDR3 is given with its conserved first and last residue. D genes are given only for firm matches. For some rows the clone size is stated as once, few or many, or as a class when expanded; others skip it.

TGCGCCAGCGGGACTTCACCCTACGAGCAGTACTTC	CASGTSPYEQYF	TRBV10-2	TRBJ2-7	many	.	12
TGTGCCAGCAGTTGGCGGGACACTATGAACACTGAAGCTTTCTTT	CASSWRDTMNTEAFF	TRBV6-9	TRBJ1-1	.	.	15
TGTGCCAGCAGCTTAGAGGCGGGCCCCACGATGGGGGGCGGGCAGTTCTTC	CASSLEAGPTMGGGQFF	TRBV7-2	TRBJ2-1	many	.	17
TGTGCCAGTAGGGGGGTGGCTGAAGCTTTCTTT	CASRGVAEAFF	TRBV19	TRBJ1-1	many	.	11
TGTGCCATCAGTGGGGACAGGGGAGAGGGCAATCAGCCCCAGCATTTT	CAISGDRGEGNQPQHF	TRBV10-3	TRBJ1-5	many	TRBD1	16
TGTGCCAGCAGGACAGGGAGCCGAGAGCCCCAGCATTTT	CASRTGSREPQHF	TRBV28	TRBJ1-5	many	TRBD1	13
TGTGCCAGCAGCTTAACACCGGGCTTGTGGGCCGGCTATGGCTACACCTTC	CASSLTPGLWAGYGYTF	TRBV11-2	TRBJ1-2	.	.	17
TGTGCCAGCAGTTTATTGGGGGGACGGTTCGTCTACGAGCAGTACTTC	CASSLLGGRFVYEQYF	TRBV27	TRBJ2-7	many	.	16
TGTGCCAGCAGCTCGGGACTAGCGGGAGCAGAGACCCAGTACTTC	CASSSGLAGAETQYF	TRBV11-2	TRBJ2-5	many	TRBD2	15
TGTGCCAGCAGCGTCGGACTAGCATCGGGAGAGACCCAGTACTTC	CASSVGLASGETQYF	TRBV7-3	TRBJ2-5	many	TRBD2	15
TGTGCCTGGACGGACAGGCCCTACAATGAGCAGTTCTTC	CAWTDRPYNEQFF	TRBV30	TRBJ2-1	many	TRBD1	13
TGTGCCAGCCGACCGAGGGTCTGGGACACTGAAGCTTTCTTT	CASRPRVWDTEAFF	TRBV12-3/TRBV12-4	TRBJ1-1	many	.	14
TGTGCCAGCAGTTGGGGGAGGACAGGGGTTTCACCCCTCCACTTT	CASSWGRTGVSPLHF	TRBV27	TRBJ1-6	.	TRBD1	15
TGTGCCAGCAGCCACACTGGTAGCGGGGTCCGAGACACCGGGGAGCTGTTTTTT	CASSHTGSGVRDTGELFF	TRBV3-1	TRBJ2-2	few	TRBD2	18
TGTGCCACCAGTGATAGTTCAGGACTAGCGGCCTACAATGAGCAGTTCTTC	CATSDSSGLAAYNEQFF	TRBV24-1	TRBJ2-1	many	TRBD2	17
TGCGCCAGCAGCCTTTTCCCCCGGGACCGATACTTCCGCATGAACACTGAAGCTTTCTTT	CASSLFPRDRYFRMNTEAFF	TRBV11-2	TRBJ1-1	.	.	20
TGTGCCAGCAGTTCCCACAGGCGTGGCTACACCTTC	CASSSHRRGYTF	TRBV27	TRBJ1-2	.	.	12
TGTGCCAGCAGCCCAGCGGGACAGCCTGAAGCTTTCTTT	CASSPAGQPEAFF	TRBV3-1	TRBJ1-1	many	TRBD1	13
TGTGCCAGCAGTCCGGCAGGGTTTGGCCAGTATGGCTACACCTTC	CASSPAGFGQYGYTF	TRBV27	TRBJ1-2	many	.	15
TGTGCCAGCAGCCCCGCTGCGCGTCTAGATACGCAGTATTTT	CASSPAARLDTQYF	TRBV7-9	TRBJ2-3	many	.	14
TGCAGTGCTACGAAGGTTAACTCGGGACAGGGGGCGTTTGGAAACACCATATATTTT	CSATKVNSGQGAFGNTIYF	TRBV20-1	TRBJ1-3	.	TRBD1	19
TGTGCCGGAGAGCGGGAGGGCCGGAGGGAGCAGTTCTTC	CAGEREGRREQFF	TRBV30	TRBJ2-1	many	TRBD2	13
TGTGCCGGCAGCTCTTCCGGGGGAACTAATGAAAAACTGTTTTTT	CAGSSSGGTNEKLFF	TRBV7-3	TRBJ1-4	few	.	15
TGTGCCAGCAGTTTCCCCGGGGCTTTGCAGTTCTTC	CASSFPGALQFF	TRBV6-5	TRBJ2-1	many	.	12
TGTGCCAGCAGTCCCATGGGACGGACGGATAATTCACCCCTCCACTTT	CASSPMGRTDNSPLHF	TRBV28	TRBJ1-6	many	.	16
TGTGCCAGCAGCCTTCCCCCGGGACAGGGCTACAATGAGCAGTTCTTC	CASSLPPGQGYNEQFF	TRBV13	TRBJ2-1	.	TRBD1	16
TGCGCCAGCTTGGGGCCGAACACCGAGGAGCTGTTTTTT	CASLGPNTEELFF	TRBV10-2	TRBJ2-2	few	.	13
TGTGCCAGCAGTGACCCCCGGGACACCGGGGAAAAACTGTTTTTT	CASSDPRDTGEKLFF	TRBV6-1	TRBJ1-4	.	.	15
TGTGCCAGCAAAACTTACTCTTTCCTCCCTAATAGTAATTCACCCCTCCACTTT	CASKTYSFLPNSNSPLHF	TRBV12-3/TRBV12-4	TRBJ1-6	many	.	18
TGTGCCAGCAGCAAAGGGGTAAGCCCCTATGGCTACACCTTC	CASSKGVSPYGYTF	TRBV7-8	TRBJ1-2	many	.	14
TGTGCCAGCAGTGATGACGGAAACACTGAAGCTTTCTTT	CASSDDGNTEAFF	TRBV25-1	TRBJ1-1	many	.	13
TGCAGCGTTGTATCATGGGACTACCGGGAGGATGAGCAGTTCTTC	CSVVSWDYREDEQFF	TRBV29-1	TRBJ2-1	many	TRBD2	15
TGTGCCAGCAGCGGACTAGTTGGCACAGATACGCAGTATTTT	CASSGLVGTDTQYF	TRBV2	TRBJ2-3	many	TRBD2	14
TGCAGCCCTGCACGCGATGAGCAGTTCTTC	CSPARDEQFF	TRBV20-1	TRBJ2-1	many	.	10
TGTGCTAGTGGTACTACCCAAACCCTGGAGGGCATGAACACTGAAGCTTTCTTT	CASGTTQTLEGMNTEAFF	TRBV12-5	TRBJ1-1	.	.	18
TGCAGCGTGGGACAGCCAAATCAGCCCCAGCATTTT	CSVGQPNQPQHF	TRBV29-1	TRBJ1-5	many	TRBD1	12
TGTGCCAGCAGCCAAAGGCGGGGTGGGGAGACCCAGTACTTC	CASSQRRGGETQYF	TRBV3-1	TRBJ2-5	many	.	14
TGTGCCAGCAGTTTACGTACTAGCGGGGGGCTGAGTGGGTTCTACGAGCAGTACTTC	CASSLRTSGGLSGFYEQYF	TRBV28	TRBJ2-7	many	TRBD2	19
TGCGCCAGCAGTGAGTACCTATCCAGTGGCTACACCTTC	CASSEYLSSGYTF	TRBV10-1	TRBJ1-2	.	.	13
TGTGCCAGCAGCTTTCACCAGGGCTCGGGCTACACCTTC	CASSFHQGSGYTF	TRBV5-8	TRBJ1-2	many	.	13
TGTGCCAGCAGTCCCGGGACTAGCGGGAGTTTCGTGGGCTACGAGCAGTACTTC	CASSPGTSGSFVGYEQYF	TRBV6-1	TRBJ2-7	many	TRBD2	18
TGCAGCGTTGACGATTCGGGACCCAACACTGAAGCTTTCTTT	CSVDDSGPNTEAFF	TRBV29-1	TRBJ1-1	many	.	14
TGTGCCAGCAGCTTAGAAGGGACAGGGGCTAACCAAGAGACCCAGTACTTC	CASSLEGTGANQETQYF	TRBV7-2	TRBJ2-5	many	TRBD1	17
TGTGCCAGCAGTCCCCTACTCTCTGGGATTGGCACAGATACGCAGTATTTT	CASSPLLSGIGTDTQYF	TRBV12-3/TRBV12-4	TRBJ2-3	many	.	17
TGCAGTGCTAGAACAGGAGTTGGCACAGATACGCAGTATTTT	CSARTGVGTDTQYF	TRBV20-1	TRBJ2-3	many	.	14
TGTGCCAGCTCACCCCCTCCGGGACAGGGGTTTAAGACGCAGTATTTT	CASSPPPGQGFKTQYF	TRBV18	TRBJ2-3	many	TRBD1	16
TGTGCCAGCACCGAGTTGGTTCTGCTTGAAGCTTTCTTT	CASTELVLLEAFF	TRBV7-9	TRBJ1-1	many	.	13